The table lists the clone carrying this TCR beta chain with many counts. As yet, its antigen is unknown. Original handling: Construction of a distant-metastasis classifier for papillary thyroid cancer relied on CDR3 differences across clinicopathological groups. TCRdb re-analyzed the PCR reads using MiXCR. TCRdb assigned the V and J calls; the authors' analysis was not used. The table lists some 26,000 clones, 20% to 30% of them singletons. The data belong to a study of metastatic and nonmetastatic thyroid tumors. On the study more broadly: Samples came from malignant and benign thyroid patients, and repertoires were compared across blood and tumor or nodule tissue. Overall study findings and caveats: It was reportedly found that TCR beta diversity was significantly higher in malignant thyroid tumors than in benign nodules, a difference seen in both blood and tumor samples.

Thyroid surgery was performed in patients who had received no treatment beforehand. The V gene lost 3 bases and the J gene lost 7 bases, with 16 bases spanning the gap. The CDR3 runs to 15 residues. CDR1 is LNHDA and CDR2 is SQIVND in the germline V gene (reference sequence). The sample taken for sequencing was blood. This sequence joins TRBV19 and TRBJ2-1; D is ambiguous. The TCR originated in a male donor with papillary thyroid cancer or a benign thyroid nodule (not recorded which). Some clones in this sample may be carry-over from other donors' samples. The CDR3 here is CASSIELSLWNEQFF. In nucleotides, the CDR3 is TGTGCCAGTAGTATCGAGCTGTCCTTATGGAATGAGCAGTTCTTC.